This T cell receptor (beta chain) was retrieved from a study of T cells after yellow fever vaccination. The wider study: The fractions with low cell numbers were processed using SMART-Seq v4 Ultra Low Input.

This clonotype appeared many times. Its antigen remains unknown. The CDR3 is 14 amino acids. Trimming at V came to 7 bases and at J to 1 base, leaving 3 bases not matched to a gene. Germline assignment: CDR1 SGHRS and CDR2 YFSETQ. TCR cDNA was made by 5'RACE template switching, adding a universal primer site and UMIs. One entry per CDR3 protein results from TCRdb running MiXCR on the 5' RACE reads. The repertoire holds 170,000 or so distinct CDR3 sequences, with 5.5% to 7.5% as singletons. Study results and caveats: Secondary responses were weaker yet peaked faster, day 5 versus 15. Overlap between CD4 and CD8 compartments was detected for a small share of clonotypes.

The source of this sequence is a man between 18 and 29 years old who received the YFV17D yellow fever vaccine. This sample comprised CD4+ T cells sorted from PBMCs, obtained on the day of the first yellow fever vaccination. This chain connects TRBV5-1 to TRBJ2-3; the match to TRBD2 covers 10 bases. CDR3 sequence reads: CASATSGGTDTQYF. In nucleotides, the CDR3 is TGCGCCAGCGCTACTAGCGGGGGCACAGATACGCAGTATTTT.